This T cell receptor beta chain was recorded in a study of Ad26.COV2.S vaccination and SARS-CoV-2 variants. Study in general: Donor was one of the participants in the Ad26.COV2.S arm of the COV1001 trial.

General observations from the study: Possible underestimation of total T cell responses by the TCR breadth and depth analyses was noted.

Treatment noted: 15 to 20 received Ad26.COV2.S at low or high dose, single or two shots; about 5 received placebo; per-sample allocation not given. Vaccine and placebo recipients were sampled on day 63 after the first injection. Comments on this clone: The antigen remains unidentified.

The CDR3 is 18 amino acids. Trimming took 0 bases from V and 2 from J, leaving 18 bases between them. Germline CDR1 and CDR2: LGHNA and YNFKEQ. The table came from immunoSEQ multiplex PCR; TCRdb's copy has only in-frame clones and leaves some out. The sample lists 200,000 to 250,000 clones, 85% to 90% occurring once. This sequence originates from a person aged 18-60 years who received the Ad26.COV2.S COVID-19 vaccine or a placebo. The sequences come from peripheral blood, collected in a trial of Ad26.COV2.S vaccine versus placebo. The chain uses TRBV4-2 and TRBJ2-3; D may be TRBD1 or TRBD2 (5 bases each). The CDR3 coding sequence is TGTGCCAGCAGCCAAGATTTCATGGGGGAGCGGTTCACAGATACGCAGTATTTT. Its protein product is CASSQDFMGERFTDTQYF.